One sample yielded the 21 T cell receptor beta chains listed below, sequenced in a study of blood T cell repertoires in COVID-19. TCRdb's table, derived via immunoSEQ multiplex PCR, lists solely in-frame clones and lacks some. The sample holds approximately 110,000 clones, 80% to 90% seen once. The specimen was peripheral blood. Receptors were obtained from a woman aged 45-59 years with active or convalescent COVID-19.

CDR3 loop: CASSLALAGALSYNEQFF. The CDR3 DNA sequence: TGCGCCAGCAGCTTGGCGCTAGCGGGGGCTCTTTCCTACAATGAGCAGTTCTTC. The chain employs TRBV5-1 and TRBJ2-1; TRBD2 matches 10 bases. This CDR3 contains 18 residues. J was trimmed by 1 base and V by 0 bases; bases with no gene match: 7. Germline V gene sequence: CDR1 SGHRS, CDR2 YFSETQ. The whole variable domain, remainder taken from reference TRBV5-1 and TRBJ2-1, is KAGVTQTPRYLIKTRGQQVTLSCSPISGHRSVSWYQQTPGQGLQFLFEYFSETQRNKGNFPGRFSGRQFSNSRSEMNVSTLELGDSALYLCASSLALAGALSYNEQFFGPGTRLTVL.

The rearrangement links TRBV4-2 to TRBJ1-5; TRBD1 aligns across 8 bases. With V trimmed by 0 bases and J by 4 bases, 14 bases remained unmatched. The CDR3 totals 19 residues. Germline CDR1 LGHNA, CDR2 YNFKEQ. In DNA, the CDR3 is TGTGCCAGCAGCCAAGAATTCTATATTGGGACAGGTCGTAATCAGCCCCAGCATTTT. It codes for CASSQEFYIGTGRNQPQHF.

The chain joins TRBV5-1 to TRBJ2-2, with a tentative D call TRBD2 (6 bases). The CDR3 totals 15 residues. CDR1 and CDR2 (germline): SGHRS, YFSETQ. V was shortened by 5 bases and J by 4 bases, with 15 bases between the two germline ends. CDR3 residues: CASSGTSAITGELFF. CDR3 DNA sequence: TGCGCCAGCAGTGGGACTTCCGCCATCACCGGGGAGCTGTTTTTT.

This clone was seen only once. The rearrangement uses TRBV6-5 and TRBJ1-2, with 7 bases fitting TRBD1. The germline V gene has CDR1 MNHEY and CDR2 SVGAGI. The CDR3 loop spans 15 amino acids. J lost 4 bases, V lost 6 bases, and 11 bases had no gene match. The CDR3 reads CASSDPAQGVYGYTF. The CDR3 DNA reads as TGTGCCAGCAGCGACCCCGCGCAGGGGGTCTATGGCTACACCTTC.

V and J are TRBV19 and TRBJ2-7, with a possible D match to TRBD2 (6 bases). The CDR3 totals 15 residues. Germline CDR1 is LNHDA and CDR2 is SQIVND (reference sequence). The V end lost 1 base, the J end lost 2 bases, and 12 bases lay between the germline ends. The CDR3 coding sequence is TGTGCCAGTAGTATAGGGCCTTGGAGGGCCTACGAGCAGTACTTC. The encoded protein is CASSIGPWRAYEQYF.

J is TRBJ2-7 and V is TRBV3-1 (or the pseudogene TRBV3-2); unclear D gene. V gave up 1 base and J gave up 6 bases, with 4 bases separating them. Looked up from germline, CDR1 is LGHDT and CDR2 is YNNKEL (reference sequence). The CDR3 loop spans 11 amino acids. DNA for the CDR3: TGTGCCAGCAGCCAAGCCGTCGAGCAGTACTTC. It translates to CASSQAVEQYF.

V is TRBV30 and J is TRBJ1-4; unclear D gene. V dropped 5 bases and J dropped 8 bases, with 12 bases sitting between them. This CDR3 is 12 amino acids long. From germline, CDR1 is GTSNPN and CDR2 SVGIG (reference sequence). CDR3 DNA: TGTGCCTGGGGACCGGAGGGAGAAAAACTGTTTTTT. Translating gives CAWGPEGEKLFF.

This clone was counted only a few times. V is TRBV7-8 and J is TRBJ1-3; a possible D gene is TRBD1 (6 bases). The CDR3 totals 15 residues. Looked up from germline, CDR1 is SGHVS and CDR2 is FQNEAQ. Deletions cut 5 bases from V and 0 bases from J, with 11 bases between. CDR3 amino acids: CASSVGTSSGNTIYF. The CDR3 DNA is TGTGCCAGCAGCGTTGGGACATCCTCTGGAAACACCATATATTTT. Full variable domain (outside the CDR3, taken from reference TRBV7-8 and TRBJ1-3): GAGVSQSPRYKVAKRGQDVALRCDPISGHVSLFWYQQALGQGPEFLTYFQNEAQLDKSGLPSDRFFAERPEGSVSTLKIQRTQQEDSAVYLCASSVGTSSGNTIYFGEGSWLTVV.

The V gene is TRBV24-1, the J gene TRBJ2-5, with 8 positions matching TRBD1. The CDR3 runs to 15 residues. J was trimmed by 2 bases and V by 4 bases; bases with no gene match: 5. Germline CDR1 is KGHDR and CDR2 is SFDVKD. CDR3 in DNA: TGTGCCACCAGTGAAACAGGGGGTCCGCAAGAGACCCAGTACTTC. This encodes CATSETGGPQETQYF.

The chain carries TRBV7-8 and TRBJ1-3; maybe TRBD1 (5 bases). The CDR3 is made up of 14 amino acids. Trimming pared 1 base from V and 2 bases from J, leaving 6 bases between. Per the germline V gene, CDR1 is SGHVS and CDR2 is FQNEAQ. DNA of the CDR3: TGTGCCAGCAGCTTAGACAGGACTGGAAACACCATATATTTT. This translates into CASSLDRTGNTIYF.

The rearrangement links TRBV27 to TRBJ1-4, with no clear D. With 4 bases removed from V and 8 bases from J, the gap between germline ends came to 8 bases. Germline V CDR1 and CDR2: MNHEY, SMNVEV (reference sequence). The CDR3 loop spans 12 amino acids. The CDR3 loop reads CASSSPGEKLFF. Here the CDR3 DNA reads TGTGCCAGCAGTTCACCCGGGGAAAAACTGTTTTTT. Full variable domain (remainder filled in from reference TRBV27 and TRBJ1-4): EAQVTQNPRYLITVTGKKLTVTCSQNMNHEYMSWYRQDPGLGLRQIYYSMNVEVTDKGDVPEGYKVSRKEKRNFPLILESPSPNQTSLYFCASSSPGEKLFFGSGTQLSVL.

This clone was picked up one time. J is TRBJ2-1 and V is TRBV7-9, with D unresolved. The germline V and J ends were trimmed by 0 bases and 9 bases, with 9 bases remaining between them. Germline-derived CDR1 and CDR2 are SEHNR and FQNEAQ (reference sequence). The CDR3 runs to 13 residues. The DNA of the CDR3 is TGTGCCAGCAGCTTAGCGCAAAGAGGTGAGCAGTTCTTC. Amino acids: CASSLAQRGEQFF.

To note about this clone: The same CDR3 can be traced to other DNA sequences in this sample. The V call is TRBV28, the J call TRBJ1-5; possibly TRBD1 for D (6 bases). Trimming took 3 bases from V and 1 from J, leaving 10 bases between them. The CDR3 has 15 residues. Germline values: CDR1 MDHEN, CDR2 SYDVKM. CDR3 sequence reads: CASSLGQGSNQPQHF. For the CDR3, the DNA is TGTGCCAGCAGTTTGGGGCAGGGGAGCAATCAGCCCCAGCATTTT. Supplemented by reference TRBV28 and TRBJ1-5, the full variable domain reads DVKVTQSSRYLVKRTGEKVFLECVQDMDHENMFWYRQDPGLGLRLIYFSYDVKMKEKGDIPEGYSVSREKKERFSLILESASTNQTSMYLCASSLGQGSNQPQHFGDGTRLSIL.

The chain joins TRBV15 to TRBJ2-1, with D unclear. Germline V CDR1 and CDR2: LNHNV, YYDKDF (reference sequence). The CDR3 length is 12 residues. Trimming took 3 bases from V and 10 from J, leaving 10 bases between them. CDR3 bases: TGTGCCACCAGCAGTACAGTCATAGAGCAGTTCTTC. Translating gives CATSSTVIEQFF.

The chain has TRBV2 and TRBJ2-2; possibly TRBD1 for D (6 bases). CDR1 SNHLY and CDR2 FYNNEI come from the germline V gene. V was cut by 5 bases and J by 2 bases, with 12 bases left in between. CDR3 size: 15 residues. The CDR3 nucleotides read TGTGCCAGCAGTATACAGGGAGTAAACACCGGGGAGCTGTTTTTT. Translating it yields CASSIQGVNTGELFF.

The rearrangement joins TRBV7-8 to TRBJ2-1, with D possibly being TRBD2 (6 bases). In germline, CDR1 is SGHVS, CDR2 FQNEAQ. Trimming removed 6 bases from V and 5 bases from J, with 20 bases in between. CDR3 length: 16 residues. CDR3 sequence reads: CASRQPRSGWDNEQFF. As DNA, the CDR3 is TGTGCCAGCAGACAACCTCGGAGCGGGTGGGACAATGAGCAGTTCTTC. The whole variable domain, filled in from reference TRBV7-8 and TRBJ2-1, reads GAGVSQSPRYKVAKRGQDVALRCDPISGHVSLFWYQQALGQGPEFLTYFQNEAQLDKSGLPSDRFFAERPEGSVSTLKIQRTQQEDSAVYLCASRQPRSGWDNEQFFGPGTRLTVL.

The table lists this clone with a few counts. V gene TRBV13 combines with J gene TRBJ1-2; TRBD1 agrees at 8 bases. This CDR3 has 15 amino acids. Looked up from germline, CDR1 is PRHDT and CDR2 is FYEKMQ (reference sequence). Trimming took 3 bases from V and 1 from J; bases not matched to a gene: 4. The CDR3 region is CASSLRQGNNYGYTF. For the CDR3, the DNA is TGTGCCAGCAGCTTGAGACAGGGGAATAACTATGGCTACACCTTC. The full variable domain, rest sourced from reference TRBV13 and TRBJ1-2, is AAGVIQSPRHLIKEKRETATLKCYPIPRHDTVYWYQQGPGQDPQFLISFYEKMQSDKGSIPDRFSAQQFSDYHSELNMSSLELGDSALYFCASSLRQGNNYGYTFGSGTRLTVV.

This rearrangement joins TRBV6-2 or TRBV6-3 to TRBJ1-2, with 7 nucleotides matching TRBD1. The CDR3 covers 13 residues. V gave up 6 bases and J gave up 6 bases; unmatched junction bases: 7. CDR1 MNHEY and CDR2 SVGEGT come from the germline V gene. The CDR3 loop reads CASSPDRLDGYTF. In DNA, the CDR3 is TGTGCCAGCAGCCCGGACAGGCTTGATGGCTACACCTTC.

This clone was counted only a few times. The rearrangement joins TRBV9 to TRBJ1-3; a possible D gene is TRBD1 (6 bases). The ends were cut back, 1 base at V and 1 base at J, with 12 bases in the middle. CDR3 length: 16 residues. In germline, CDR1 is SGDLS, CDR2 YYNGEE. DNA for the CDR3: TGTGCCAGCAGCGTAAACACAGGGTTATCTGGAAACACCATATATTTT. Translation: CASSVNTGLSGNTIYF. Complete variable domain (other parts from reference TRBV9 and TRBJ1-3): DSGVTQTPKHLITATGQRVTLRCSPRSGDLSVYWYQQSLDQGLQFLIQYYNGEERAKGNILERFSAQQFPDLHSELNLSSLELGDSALYFCASSVNTGLSGNTIYFGEGSWLTVV.

With regard to this clone: Germline and junction disagree at one end, which may indicate a read error. The chain has TRBV7-7 and TRBJ2-1, with 12 bases aligning to TRBD2. Germline lookup yields CDR1 SSHAT and CDR2 FNYEAQ (reference sequence). The CDR3 is 16 residues long. The CDR3 nucleotides are TGTGCTAGCAGCTTAGCGTACACTAGCGGGGGGAATGAGCAGTTCTTC. Protein sequence: CASSLAYTSGGNEQFF.

As DNA, the CDR3 is TGTGCCAGCAATCTTCCCACTGGCTACGAGCAGTACTTC. Its translation: CASNLPTGYEQYF. This sequence joins TRBV2 and TRBJ2-7; unclear D gene. V was shortened by 7 bases and J by 3 bases, with 13 bases between the two germline ends. Per the germline V gene, CDR1 is SNHLY and CDR2 is FYNNEI. The CDR3 has 13 residues. Full variable domain (outside the CDR3, taken from reference TRBV2 and TRBJ2-7): EPEVTQTPSHQVTQMGQEVILRCVPISNHLYFYWYRQILGQKVEFLVSFYNNEISEKSEIFDDQFSVERPDGSNFTLKIRSTKLEDSAMYFCASNLPTGYEQYFGPGTRLTVT.